This T cell receptor (beta chain) appears in the sequencing data of a study of blood T cell repertoires in COVID-19. On the study more broadly: Samples of COVID-19 (acute and convalescent) were obtained from the United States, Italy and Spain. PBMCs, B-cell-depleted T cells, or T cells provided the cDNA or gDNA that made up the material.

The CDR3 spans 14 residues. V shed 4 bases and J 7 bases; nucleotides not matched to a gene: 2. The germline CDR1 and CDR2 sequences are LNHDA and SQIVND (reference sequence). Original processing notes: Nucleated cell number was recorded as an estimate derived from reference gene primer amplification. Sequencing was performed with immunoSEQ multiplex PCR; in TCRdb, only in-frame clones are kept and a portion is missing. V and J calls and clone size come straight from that table; D and trimming were deduced from the DNA. The table has around 140,000 clones, roughly 90% seen once. The genes are TRBV19 and TRBJ2-2, with 11 bases lining up with TRBD1. The TCR originated in a man in his sixties or seventies with active COVID-19. Material: peripheral blood. Here the CDR3 reads CASSRTGGSGELFF. The DNA for the CDR3 is TGTGCCAGTAGTAGGACAGGGGGCAGCGGGGAGCTGTTTTTT.